Sequencing of this TCR beta chain was carried out in a study of B cell selection in AIRE deficiency. This clone has just one count. Trimming took 5 bases from V and 0 from J, leaving 8 bases between them. Germline CDR1 is SNHLY and CDR2 is FYNNEI. CDR3 length: 15 residues. The table came from immunoSEQ multiplex PCR; TCRdb's copy has only in-frame clones and leaves some out. The repertoire holds 20,000 to 25,000 clones, almost 97% seen once, with around 0.33% in the top ten. The sorted conventional CD4 T cells were gated as CD4+CD127+. The source is a human donor with AIRE deficiency. V is TRBV2 and J is TRBJ2-6; D gene uncertain. Sequenced sample: conventional CD4+ T cells sorted from PBMCs. DNA for the CDR3: TGTGCCAGCAGTCCCGACACCTCTGGGGCCAACGTCCTGACTTTC. Protein: CASSPDTSGANVLTF.